This passage covers 24 T cell receptor beta chains from one sample sequenced in a study of tumor-infiltrating lymphocytes in glioblastoma multiforme. Three nested ARM-PCR rounds with V-beta and C-beta primers built TCRB libraries. Each CDR3 protein is one row after TCRdb ran MiXCR on the multiplex PCR reads. This repertoire shows 20,000 or so distinct CDR3 sequences, around 68% found once; its top ten account for about 20%. Sequencing input: peripheral blood. The receptor set was obtained from a male donor with glioblastoma.

This clonotype has a count of ten or more. The V gene is TRBV6-6, the J gene TRBJ1-5; D uncertain. There are 15 residues in the CDR3. CDR1 and CDR2 (germline): MNHNY, SVGAGI (reference sequence). Trimming left V 5 bases short and J 0 bases short, with 11 bases between. CDR3 region: CASSELGNSNQPQHF. Written as DNA, the CDR3 is TGTGCCAGCAGTGAACTAGGGAATAGCAATCAGCCCCAGCATTTT.

This clonotype was observed at least ten times. The CDR3 reads CASSPWTSGRGTGELFF. The CDR3 nucleotides read TGTGCCAGCAGTCCGTGGACTAGCGGGAGGGGAACCGGGGAGCTGTTTTTT. The chain recombines TRBV28 with TRBJ2-2; 15 bases agree with TRBD2. Germline CDR1 reads MDHEN; CDR2 reads SYDVKM. V shed 5 bases, J shed 5 bases, and the junction held 6 bases outside the gene matches. CDR3 length equals 17 residues.

The rearrangement uses TRBV11-2 and TRBJ2-3; D perhaps matches TRBD2 (6 bases). Germline CDR1 and CDR2: SGHAT and FQNNGV. Trimming shortened V by 3 bases and J by 14 bases, and 24 bases separated the two germline ends. The CDR3 covers 15 residues. CDR3 sequence (DNA): TGTGCCAGCAGCTTTAGAGGGAGGAGGACGGATACTCGGTATTTT. Translating gives CASSFRGRRTDTRYF.

The chain couples TRBV11-2 to TRBJ2-7, with 7 bases identical to TRBD1. Germline values: CDR1 SGHAT, CDR2 FQNNGV. J lost 3 bases, V lost 8 bases, and 7 bases had no gene match. This CDR3 is built from 13 residues. DNA of the CDR3: TGTGCCAGCTCACAGGGGAAAAACTACGAGCAGTACTTC. Translation: CASSQGKNYEQYF.

On this clonotype: A junction end diverges from the germline sequence, so it may reflect a read error. The chain joins TRBV4-3 to TRBJ2-2; the match to TRBD2 covers 8 bases. The length of the CDR3 is 16 residues. Germline V gene lookup returns CDR1 LGHNA and CDR2 YSLEER. The CDR3 region is CASSQTIAGSYGELFF. CDR3 nucleotides: TGCGCCAGCAGCCAAACGATAGCGGGGAGCTACGGGGAGTTGTTTTTT.

The rearrangement links TRBV6-1 to TRBJ1-2, with D hard to call. The germline V gene encodes CDR1 MNHNS and CDR2 SASEGT. Deletions cut 7 bases from V and 7 bases from J, with 19 bases between. This CDR3 is 14 amino acids long. In nucleotides, the CDR3 is TGTGCCAGCACCCCCCGAGGGAAGAGCTGTGGCTACACCTTC. Translation: CASTPRGKSCGYTF.

The chain joins TRBV29-1 to TRBJ2-3, with 8 bases identical to TRBD1. The germline gives CDR1 SQVTM, CDR2 ANQGSEA. This CDR3 is built from 12 residues. V lost 6 bases and J lost 5; bases outside the gene matches: 4. For the CDR3, the DNA is TGCAGCGTGCAGGGGGCCTTAGATACGCAGTATTTT. This gives the protein CSVQGALDTQYF.

The chain uses TRBV12-3 or TRBV12-4 and TRBJ1-1, with TRBD1 matching over 7 bases. With V trimmed by 8 bases and J by 5 bases, 14 bases remained unmatched. This CDR3 is built from 15 residues. CDR3 bases: TGTGCCAGCGGTTCTCCAGGGGGGGGGCTAACTGAAGCTTTCTTT. It is translated as CASGSPGGGLTEAFF.

As concerns this clonotype: Because it lacks the conserved phenylalanine or tryptophan at the end, this CDR3 is likely a read error. The chain employs TRBV29-1 and TRBJ2-7; 8 positions agree with TRBD2. V lost 6 bases, J lost 5 bases, and 6 bases stayed unmatched. Germline V gene sequence: CDR1 SQVTM, CDR2 ANQGSEA. The CDR3 runs 12 residues. This CDR3 reads CSVPGLGDEQYL. Here the CDR3 DNA reads TGCAGCGTGCCGGGACTAGGGGACGAGCAGTACCTC.

V gene TRBV20-1 combines with J gene TRBJ2-1, with D possibly being TRBD2 (5 bases). CDR1 is DFQATT and CDR2 is SNEGSKA in the germline V gene (reference sequence). V was pared by 5 bases and J by 6 bases, with 20 bases between. The CDR3 contains 15 residues. In DNA form, the CDR3 reads TGCAGTGCTCGGAAGCGAGGACTGCTAAGCAATGAGCAGTTCTTC. This encodes CSARKRGLLSNEQFF.

As concerns this clonotype: A read error may explain this, as a much larger clone is one base away. The CDR3 reads CASSFQVTGSYEQYF. The CDR3 DNA sequence: TGTGCCAGCAGCTTCCAGGTGACAGGCAGCTACGAGCAGTACTTC. The chain links TRBV7-9 to TRBJ2-7; TRBD1 is a possible D gene (6 bases). Trimming removed 3 bases from V and 3 bases from J, with 15 bases in between. Germline CDR1 and CDR2: SEHNR and FQNEAQ (reference sequence). The CDR3 sequence is 15 residues long.

V is TRBV29-1 and J is TRBJ2-1; D uncertain. Trimming took off 1 base at V and 7 bases at J, with 8 bases between the two ends. Germline assignment: CDR1 SQVTM and CDR2 ANQGSEA. This CDR3 has 12 residues. CDR3 in amino acids: CSVEVAGNEQFF. Written as DNA, the CDR3 is TGCAGCGTTGAAGTTGCCGGGAATGAGCAGTTCTTC.

This clonotype occurred many times. J is TRBJ2-1 and V is TRBV20-1; 7 nucleotides match TRBD2. Germline V gene data show CDR1 as DFQATT and CDR2 as SNEGSKA (reference sequence). Trimming removed 0 bases from V and 5 bases from J; junction bases left unmatched: 7. The CDR3 totals 15 residues. CDR3 nucleotide sequence: TGCAGTGCTAGAGATGGGAGGGAGGTCCACAATGAGCAGTTCTTC. Translation gives CSARDGREVHNEQFF.

Note on this clonotype: The junction does not match germline at one end; this may be a read error. The V call is TRBV11-1, the J call TRBJ2-1; the D gene is possibly TRBD2 (6 bases). CDR1 and CDR2 (germline): SGHAT, FQDESV (reference sequence). The CDR3 contains 17 residues. In nucleotides, the CDR3 is TGTGCCGGCAGCTCTGTTGCGGCTGGAGGGAGCAGTAATGAGCAGTTCTTC. This gives the protein CAGSSVAAGGSSNEQFF.

This chain links TRBV12-3 or TRBV12-4 with TRBJ2-5; TRBD1 is a possible D gene (5 bases). This CDR3 has 14 amino acids. V was cut by 4 bases and J by 2 bases, with 11 bases left in between. The CDR3 DNA reads as TGTGCCAGCAGTTGGGGCAGATCGCAAGAGACCCAGTACTTC. As protein: CASSWGRSQETQYF.

Worth noting for this clonotype: A junction end diverges from the germline sequence, so it may reflect a read error. The V call is TRBV11-2, the J call TRBJ2-3; D is tentatively TRBD1 or TRBD2 (6 bases each). The CDR3 loop spans 14 amino acids. In germline, CDR1 is SGHAT, CDR2 FQNNGV. The CDR3 here is CASSLEGGADTQYF. The CDR3 DNA is TGCGCCAGCAGCTTGGAGGGGGGTGCAGATACGCAGTATTTT. Full variable domain (missing parts from reference TRBV11-2 and TRBJ2-3): EAGVAQSPRYKIIEKRQSVAFWCNPISGHATLYWYQQILGQGPKLLIQFQNNGVVDDSQLPKDRFSAERLKGVDSTLKIQPAKLEDSAVYLCASSLEGGADTQYFGPGTRLTVL.

Concerning this clonotype itself: The final CDR3 position lacks the conserved phenylalanine or tryptophan, pointing to a likely read error. It is unclear where the CDR3 begins or ends on the DNA, so no DNA is shown, and the CDR3 is as TCRdb lists it. V gene TRBV11-2 combines with J gene TRBJ2-5. Germline CDR1 SGHAT, CDR2 FQNNGV. From its first to its last residue, the CDR3 has 12 amino acids. CDR3 residues: CASVGLGETKYS.

In the case of this clonotype: At one of its ends the junction is not consistent with the germline gene, which may arise from a read error. The V call is TRBV20-1, the J call TRBJ1-5, with D perhaps matching TRBD1 (5 bases). The CDR3 runs to 14 residues. Per germline, CDR1 DFQATT and CDR2 SNEGSKA (reference sequence). The CDR3, as DNA: TGCAGTGCTAGAGGTTCGACAGACAATCAGCCTCAGCATTTT. This codes for CSARGSTDNQPQHF.

Regarding this clonotype: The conserved closing phenylalanine or tryptophan is absent in this CDR3, likely reflecting a read error. It is unclear where the CDR3 begins or ends on the DNA, so no DNA is shown, and the CDR3 is as TCRdb lists it. The chain joins TRBV29-1 to TRBJ2-3; the table gives TRBD1 as D, unverified against the DNA. Germline lookup yields CDR1 SQVTM and CDR2 ANQGSEA. The CDR3 sequence runs 12 residues, both termini included. The CDR3 here is CSAEGGSDTEYL.

Regarding this clonotype: No conserved phenylalanine or tryptophan is present at the end of the CDR3, so a read error is the likely explanation. The rearrangement joins TRBV11-2 to TRBJ2-1; D uncertain. Looked up from germline, CDR1 is SGHAT and CDR2 is FQNNGV. The CDR3 runs to 11 residues. CDR3 nucleotide sequence: TGTGCCAGCGGCTTGTTTCGGGAGCAGTTCGTC. It is translated as CASGLFREQFV.

On this clonotype itself: Compared with germline, one end of the junction differs, possibly owing to a read error. The gene calls are TRBV28 and TRBJ2-7; 9 bases fit TRBD2. The CDR3 is 12 residues long. The germline V gene encodes CDR1 MDHEN and CDR2 SYDVKM. The CDR3 nucleotides read TGTACCAGCATTAGCGGGAGCTACGAGCAGTACTTC. As protein: CTSISGSYEQYF. Full variable domain (remainder filled in from reference TRBV28 and TRBJ2-7): DVKVTQSSRYLVKRTGEKVFLECVQDMDHENMFWYRQDPGLGLRLIYFSYDVKMKEKGDIPEGYSVSREKKERFSLILESASTNQTSMYLCTSISGSYEQYFGPGTRLTVT.

About this clonotype itself: It is likely a read error, because the conserved phenylalanine at the end of the CDR3 is missing. The genes are TRBV6-6 and TRBJ1-1, with D perhaps matching TRBD1 (6 bases). CDR1 is MNHNY and CDR2 is SVGAGI in the germline V gene (reference sequence). This CDR3 is 15 amino acids long. V lost 4 bases and J lost 1, with 13 bases in between. The CDR3 region is CASSWTGQPNTEAFL. The DNA of the CDR3 is TGTGCCAGCAGTTGGACTGGACAGCCGAACACTGAAGCTTTCTTA.

This clonotype was picked up a small number of times. The chain links TRBV10-3 to TRBJ2-1, with D perhaps being TRBD1 or TRBD2 (5 bases each). This CDR3 is 15 amino acids long. Germline V gives CDR1 ENHRY, CDR2 SYGVKD. Trimming pared 2 bases from V and 7 bases from J, leaving 15 bases between. CDR3 sequence: CAISEVGTPRNEQFF. The CDR3, as DNA: TGTGCCATCAGTGAGGTAGGGACCCCTAGGAATGAGCAGTTCTTC.

The J gene is TRBJ2-2, the V gene TRBV20-1; 9 bases match TRBD2. The CDR3 has 15 residues. CDR1 is DFQATT and CDR2 is SNEGSKA in the germline V gene (reference sequence). Trimming at V came to 0 bases and at J to 14 bases, leaving 13 bases not matched to a gene. The CDR3 loop reads CSARDPRGRDEDLFF. CDR3 DNA sequence: TGCAGTGCTAGAGATCCGCGCGGGAGGGACGAGGATCTGTTTTTT.